The next 22 T cell receptor beta chains were all read from a single sample in a study of cytomegalovirus exposure and HLA in healthy donors (dated by TCRdb to 2016 to 2017). The library was built by means of the immunoSEQ multiplex PCR assay. For the multiplex PCR, a mixture combining 60 forward primers for TCR Vbeta segments and 13 reverse primers for TCR Jbeta segments was used. Held by TCRdb, this immuneACCESS table contains in-frame sequences only and omits some clones. Under half of the omission traces to an unresolved V gene where checked; the cause of the rest is unknown. This sample lists fewer than 140,000 clones; about 75% were detected once. Of the sample, about 2.3% is held by the ten largest clones. Sequenced sample: PBMCs. Receptor source: a man aged 35 to 55 in good health and CMV-seronegative.

The V call is TRBV4-1, the J call TRBJ1-5; 10 nucleotides match TRBD1. The CDR3 sequence is 14 residues long. The V segment lost 3 bases and the J segment 4 bases; nucleotides outside the gene matches: 0. Germline CDR1 is MGHRA and CDR2 is YSYEKL. The CDR3 sequence is CASSQDRGNQPQHF. The CDR3 region has the DNA TGCGCCAGCAGCCAGGACAGGGGGAATCAGCCCCAGCATTTT.

The J gene is TRBJ2-5, the V gene TRBV9; TRBD1 agrees at 7 bases. V shed 3 bases, J shed 1 base, and the junction held 6 bases outside the gene matches. CDR1 is SGDLS and CDR2 is YYNGEE in the germline V gene. The CDR3 has 15 amino acids. The CDR3 bases are TGTGCCAGCAGCGCGTCACAGGGGATCCAAGAGACCCAGTACTTC. Its translation: CASSASQGIQETQYF.

This chain links TRBV7-6 with TRBJ2-2; 10 bases map to TRBD1. The CDR3 totals 17 residues. The V gene's germline CDR1 is SGHVS and CDR2 FNYEAQ. The trim removed 4 bases at V and 5 bases at J, leaving 10 bases unmatched. The CDR3: CASSWSITGQGTGELFF. CDR3 DNA sequence: TGTGCCAGCAGCTGGTCTATTACGGGACAGGGGACCGGGGAGCTGTTTTTT.

The chain recombines TRBV19 with TRBJ1-3; D unresolved. The CDR3 length is 14 residues. Trimming took off 3 bases at V and 5 bases at J, with 11 bases between the two ends. Germline lookup yields CDR1 LNHDA and CDR2 SQIVND (reference sequence). As DNA, the CDR3 is TGTGCCAGTAGTATGGAGGGCAGCCGAAACACCATATATTTT. It translates to CASSMEGSRNTIYF.

The gene calls are TRBV19 and TRBJ2-1, with D possibly TRBD2 on 6 matching bases. Per the germline V gene, CDR1 is LNHDA and CDR2 is SQIVND (reference sequence). Trimming pared 7 bases from V and 2 bases from J, leaving 15 bases between. The length of the CDR3 is 15 residues. DNA of the CDR3: TGTGCCAGTACCCAAAGCGGGCCCACCTACAATGAGCAGTTCTTC. The encoded protein is CASTQSGPTYNEQFF.

The genes are TRBV4-1 and TRBJ2-3; 8 positions agree with TRBD2. Germline trimming cut 6 bases from V and 6 bases from J; bases unmatched to any gene: 8. The germline V gene encodes CDR1 MGHRA and CDR2 YSYEKL. This CDR3 is built from 14 residues. CDR3 in amino acids: CASRPAGAADTQYF. CDR3 DNA sequence: TGCGCCAGCAGACCAGCGGGGGCTGCGGATACGCAGTATTTT.

The chain couples TRBV5-1 to TRBJ2-2; D ambiguous. This CDR3 comprises 17 residues. From germline, CDR1 is SGHRS and CDR2 YFSETQ. Trimming shortened V by 1 base and J by 0 bases, and 13 bases separated the two germline ends. The CDR3 DNA reads TGCGCCAGCAGCTTGTTTAGCTTCATCTCGAACACCGGGGAGCTGTTTTTT. This encodes CASSLFSFISNTGELFF.

This rearrangement joins TRBV7-9 to TRBJ1-6; no definite D call. Per the germline V gene, CDR1 is SEHNR and CDR2 is FQNEAQ (reference sequence). CDR3 length: 15 residues. V was cut by 0 bases and J by 8 bases, with 11 bases left in between. CDR3 in DNA: TGTGCCAGCAGCTTAGCGGCGGGTCGGGATTCACCCCTCCACTTT. This encodes CASSLAAGRDSPLHF.

The chain carries TRBV7-8 and TRBJ2-1, with 12 bases identical to TRBD2. The CDR3 totals 15 residues. The germline CDR1 and CDR2 sequences are SGHVS and FQNEAQ. Trimming took 5 bases from V and 4 from J; bases not matched to a gene: 3. CDR3 amino acids: CASSRLAGGYNEQFF. CDR3 bases: TGTGCCAGCAGCCGCCTAGCGGGGGGGTACAATGAGCAGTTCTTC. Together with reference TRBV7-8 and TRBJ2-1, the CDR3 gives the full variable domain: GAGVSQSPRYKVAKRGQDVALRCDPISGHVSLFWYQQALGQGPEFLTYFQNEAQLDKSGLPSDRFFAERPEGSVSTLKIQRTQQEDSAVYLCASSRLAGGYNEQFFGPGTRLTVL.

The chain is built from TRBV4-2 and TRBJ2-7; 12 nucleotides line up with TRBD2. CDR1 is LGHNA and CDR2 is YNFKEQ in the germline V gene. The CDR3 covers 17 residues. V lost 0 bases and J lost 4; bases outside the gene matches: 7. CDR3 sequence (DNA): TGTGCCAGCAGCCAAGAGCCCGGGACTAGCGGGTATTACGAGCAGTACTTC. Amino acid sequence: CASSQEPGTSGYYEQYF.

The chain combines TRBV5-1 with TRBJ2-2; 8 bases are a match to TRBD1. The CDR3 is 15 residues long. Germline-derived CDR1 and CDR2 are SGHRS and YFSETQ. The junction had 10 bases not matched to a gene; V was cut back by 4 bases and J by 8 bases. The CDR3 is CASSPRTGNLGELFF. The CDR3 DNA follows: TGCGCCAGCAGCCCCCGGACAGGGAATTTGGGGGAGCTGTTTTTT.

The gene calls are TRBV6-1 and TRBJ2-5; TRBD2 agrees at 13 bases. V lost 6 bases, J lost 4 bases, and 5 bases stayed unmatched. CDR1 and CDR2 (germline): MNHNS, SASEGT. CDR3 length: 15 residues. CDR3 coding DNA: TGTGCCAGCAGACGACGACTAGCGGGGGGAGAGACCCAGTACTTC. Translated: CASRRRLAGGETQYF.

In this sample, this clone turned up a few times. V gene TRBV5-1 combines with J gene TRBJ1-1, with 7 bases lining up with TRBD1. Unmatched junction bases numbered 5, after V lost 2 bases and J lost 4 bases. Germline V gives CDR1 SGHRS, CDR2 YFSETQ. The CDR3 loop spans 14 amino acids. In DNA form, the CDR3 reads TGCGCCAGCAGCTTCCAGGGGGAAAGCACTGAAGCTTTCTTT. This gives the protein CASSFQGESTEAFF.

This clone was detected a few times. This chain joins TRBV6-1 and TRBJ2-1; D is unclear. The CDR3 runs to 12 residues. In germline, CDR1 is MNHNS, CDR2 SASEGT. Trimming pared 7 bases from V and 3 bases from J, leaving 7 bases between. CDR3 protein: CASTRDYNEQFF. The CDR3 bases are TGTGCCAGCACCCGCGACTACAATGAGCAGTTCTTC.

This clone was observed once. Here the CDR3 DNA reads TGTGCCAGCAGCTTAGTTTCCGACAGCCGCTACGAGCAGTACTTC. It specifies CASSLVSDSRYEQYF. The J gene is TRBJ2-7, the V gene TRBV11-2; D is possibly TRBD1 (5 bases). The V gene lost 1 base and the J gene lost 3 bases, with 13 bases spanning the gap. Germline values: CDR1 SGHAT, CDR2 FQNNGV. The CDR3 has 15 residues.

V usage is TRBV5-1 and J usage is TRBJ2-3, with 10 bases matching TRBD1. V trimming: 4 bases; J trimming: 3 bases; junction bases outside the gene matches: 8. The CDR3 covers 16 residues. CDR1 SGHRS and CDR2 YFSETQ come from the germline V gene. CDR3 protein: CASSPGTGVGTDTQYF. CDR3 coding DNA: TGCGCCAGCAGCCCAGGGACAGGGGTTGGGACAGATACGCAGTATTTT.

The V call is TRBV7-9, the J call TRBJ1-5, with 7 bases lining up with TRBD1. V dropped 10 bases and J dropped 6; count of bases not matched to a gene: 3. This CDR3 comprises 11 residues. Germline V gene data show CDR1 as SEHNR and CDR2 as FQNEAQ (reference sequence). Here the CDR3 reads CAIGGPQPQHF. The DNA for the CDR3 is TGTGCCATAGGGGGCCCTCAGCCCCAGCATTTT.

Only one count was recorded for this clone. V and J are TRBV11-1 and TRBJ1-2; 9 nucleotides match TRBD1. The V gene end was trimmed by 5 bases and the J gene end by 2 bases; junction bases not matched to a gene: 6. Germline CDR1 is SGHAT and CDR2 is FQDESV (reference sequence). The CDR3 totals 15 residues. The CDR3 region is CASSPGQGLNYGYTF. In DNA form, the CDR3 reads TGTGCCAGCAGCCCCGGACAGGGGTTAAACTATGGCTACACCTTC.

This clone was seen a few times. In nucleotides, the CDR3 is TGCGCCAGCAGCACTTACAATGAGCAGTTCTTC. Encoded protein: CASSTYNEQFF. V usage is TRBV5-1 and J usage is TRBJ2-1; no clear D. CDR3 length: 11 residues. V was clipped by 4 bases and J by 4 bases, with 3 bases between them. The germline CDR1 and CDR2 sequences are SGHRS and YFSETQ. Using reference TRBV5-1 and TRBJ2-1 for the parts outside the CDR3, the full variable domain is KAGVTQTPRYLIKTRGQQVTLSCSPISGHRSVSWYQQTPGQGLQFLFEYFSETQRNKGNFPGRFSGRQFSNSRSEMNVSTLELGDSALYLCASSTYNEQFFGPGTRLTVL.

The J gene is TRBJ2-2, the V gene TRBV10-2, with D unresolved. The CDR3 is made up of 12 amino acids. Trimming shortened V by 10 bases and J by 15 bases, and 21 bases separated the two germline ends. CDR1 and CDR2 from the germline V gene are WSHSY and SAAADI. The chain's CDR3 is CAIRPSGQVLFF. The CDR3 nucleotides are TGCGCCATTCGGCCATCGGGTCAAGTATTGTTTTTT.

Only a few counts were recorded for this clone. The V and J genes are TRBV7-9 and TRBJ2-5; perhaps TRBD1 as D (6 bases). The closer fit of TRBJ2-7 to the DNA end suggests the J call may be wrong. In germline, CDR1 is SEHNR, CDR2 FQNEAQ (reference sequence). There are 14 residues in the CDR3. This chain's CDR3 is CASSLSVGRGEQYF. The CDR3 nucleotides read TGTGCCAGCAGCTTAAGTGTGGGCAGGGGCGAGCAGTACTTC.

The gene calls are TRBV7-2 and TRBJ2-7, with 11 nucleotides matching TRBD2. Germline V gene lookup returns CDR1 SGHTA and CDR2 FQGNSA. The CDR3 spans 16 residues. V lost 5 bases and J lost 0; bases outside the gene matches: 6. CDR3 coding DNA: TGTGCCAGCAGCCGCGGGACTAGCGGCCCCTCCTACGAGCAGTACTTC. Its translation is CASSRGTSGPSYEQYF.